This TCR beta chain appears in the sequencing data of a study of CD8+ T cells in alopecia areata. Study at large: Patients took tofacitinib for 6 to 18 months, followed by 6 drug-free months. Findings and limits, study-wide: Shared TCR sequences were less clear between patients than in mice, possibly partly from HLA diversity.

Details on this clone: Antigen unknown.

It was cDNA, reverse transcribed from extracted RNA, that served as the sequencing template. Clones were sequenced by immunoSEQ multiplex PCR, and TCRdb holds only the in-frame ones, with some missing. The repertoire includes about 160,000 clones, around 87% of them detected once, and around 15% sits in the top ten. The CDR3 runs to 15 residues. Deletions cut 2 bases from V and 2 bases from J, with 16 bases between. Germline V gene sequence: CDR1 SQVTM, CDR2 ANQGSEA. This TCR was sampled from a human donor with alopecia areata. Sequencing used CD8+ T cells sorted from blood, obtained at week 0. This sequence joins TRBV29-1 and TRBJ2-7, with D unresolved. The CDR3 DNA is TGCAGCGTTGAACTCCCAGGCACGATTACCTACGAGCAGTACTTC. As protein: CSVELPGTITYEQYF.